This T cell receptor (beta chain) is from a study of cytomegalovirus exposure and HLA in healthy donors. Findings and caveats of the study: Other equally common chains were less clonally expanded than HLA-associated TCR beta chains, a later analysis showed. Segments of the TCR beta V type were, in most cases, productive about 87% or about 30% of the time in an earlier analysis.

The CDR3 is 15 amino acids. Germline trimming cut 4 bases from V and 3 bases from J; bases unmatched to any gene: 11. Germline CDR1 GTSNPN, CDR2 SVGIG (reference sequence). Worth noting for this clone: As yet, its antigen is unknown.

The primer mix had 60 Vbeta and 13 Jbeta primers. Repertoires were generated with immunoSEQ multiplex PCR, while TCRdb's copy carries only in-frame clones and drops some. The sample lists about 120,000 clones, approximately 74% seen once, with 9.5% to 13% in the top ten. This TCR was recovered from a woman in her 50s in good health and CMV-seropositive. This chain joins TRBV30 and TRBJ1-2, with 7 bases aligning to TRBD1. The specimen sequenced was PBMCs. CDR3 DNA: TGTGCCTGGACTAAATCTCCCGGGACAGACTATGGCTACACCTTC. It codes for CAWTKSPGTDYGYTF.